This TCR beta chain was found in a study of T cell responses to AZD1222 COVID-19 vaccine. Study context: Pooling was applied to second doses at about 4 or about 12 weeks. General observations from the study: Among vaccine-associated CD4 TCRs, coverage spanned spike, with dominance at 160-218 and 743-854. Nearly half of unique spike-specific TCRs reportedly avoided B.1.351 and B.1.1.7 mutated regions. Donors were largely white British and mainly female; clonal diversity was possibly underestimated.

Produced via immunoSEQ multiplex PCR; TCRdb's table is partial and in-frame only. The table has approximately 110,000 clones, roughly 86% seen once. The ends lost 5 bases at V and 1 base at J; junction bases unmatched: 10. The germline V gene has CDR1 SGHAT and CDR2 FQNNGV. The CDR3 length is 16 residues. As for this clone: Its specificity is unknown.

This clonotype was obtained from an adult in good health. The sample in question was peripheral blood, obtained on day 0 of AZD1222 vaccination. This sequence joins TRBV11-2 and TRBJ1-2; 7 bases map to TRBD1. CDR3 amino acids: CASSLKTGIDNYGYTF. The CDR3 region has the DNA TGTGCCAGCAGCCTGAAGACAGGGATCGATAACTATGGCTACACCTTC.